The 11 T cell receptor beta chains below were found in one sample sequenced in a study of cytomegalovirus exposure and HLA in healthy donors. The PCR made use of 60 Vbeta and 13 Jbeta primers. Sequencing used immunoSEQ multiplex PCR; TCRdb keeps in-frame clones, though not all of them. The sample contains about 90,000 clones, 67% of which appear only once. Sequenced material: PBMCs. The source of these receptors is a man aged 30-40 years in good health and CMV-seronegative.

The V and J genes are TRBV6-5 and TRBJ1-1; no firm D call. This CDR3 has 14 residues. V shed 0 bases and J shed 6 bases, with 11 bases lying between them. Germline V CDR1 and CDR2: MNHEY, SVGAGI. CDR3 nucleotide sequence: TGTGCCAGCAGTTACTCGGAGTTCACATCTGAAGCTTTCTTT. It codes for CASSYSEFTSEAFF.

V and J are TRBV6-6 and TRBJ1-4; 9 bases are shared with TRBD1. Germline CDR1 MNHNY, CDR2 SVGAGI (reference sequence). V lost 5 bases and J lost 6; bases outside the gene matches: 10. The length of the CDR3 is 16 residues. The CDR3 protein is CASSGDRAGAYEKLFF. Here the CDR3 DNA reads TGTGCCAGCAGTGGGGACAGGGCAGGCGCGTATGAAAAACTGTTTTTT.

The chain combines TRBV7-2 with TRBJ2-1; no clear D gene. Germline values: CDR1 SGHTA, CDR2 FQGNSA. Trimming stripped 5 bases from V and 1 base from J, with 18 bases between. The CDR3 extends over 17 amino acids. The CDR3 loop is CASSPSRFRGSYNEQFF. For the CDR3, the DNA is TGTGCCAGCAGCCCCAGCAGATTCAGAGGTTCCTACAATGAGCAGTTCTTC.

V and J are TRBV27 and TRBJ2-7, with 9 bases fitting TRBD1. CDR1 MNHEY and CDR2 SMNVEV come from the germline V gene (reference sequence). J was trimmed by 3 bases and V by 1 base; bases with no gene match: 7. This CDR3 has 16 amino acids. CDR3 amino acids: CASSLYGTGTGYEQYF. The CDR3 DNA follows: TGTGCCAGCAGTTTATACGGGACAGGGACGGGCTACGAGCAGTACTTC.

The chain is built from TRBV4-3 and TRBJ2-1; TRBD2 agrees at 10 bases. Germline loops: CDR1 LGHNA, CDR2 YSLEER. The CDR3 spans 16 residues. Trimming at V came to 0 bases and at J to 8 bases, leaving 7 bases not matched to a gene. DNA of the CDR3: TGCGCCAGCAGCCAAGATATGGAGCGGGGGGGCCATGAGCAGTTCTTC. It specifies CASSQDMERGGHEQFF.

This clone was seen more than once but under ten times. The gene calls are TRBV5-1 and TRBJ2-1; D might be TRBD1 (7 bases). Germline CDR1 is SGHRS and CDR2 is YFSETQ. V was pared by 0 bases and J by 3 bases, with 13 bases between. The CDR3 spans 16 residues. The CDR3 loop is CASSLEGADYYNEQFF. CDR3 DNA sequence: TGCGCCAGCAGCTTGGAGGGGGCGGACTACTACAATGAGCAGTTCTTC.

The chain is built from TRBV6-1 and TRBJ1-3; D remains ambiguous. Trimming took 4 bases from V and 4 from J, leaving 8 bases between them. Germline V gene data show CDR1 as MNHNS and CDR2 as SASEGT. The length of the CDR3 is 13 residues. The CDR3 spells CASSGELGNTIYF. The CDR3 coding sequence is TGTGCCAGCAGTGGAGAACTAGGAAACACCATATATTTT.

The chain links TRBV7-3 to TRBJ2-7, with a weak D call TRBD2 (5 bases). Germline V CDR1 and CDR2: SGHTA, FQGTGA. This CDR3 region has 13 residues. V was clipped by 3 bases and J by 0 bases, with 6 bases between them. The CDR3 here is CASSFRDSYEQYF. The DNA for the CDR3 is TGTGCCAGCAGCTTCCGGGACTCCTACGAGCAGTACTTC.

This chain connects TRBV7-8 to TRBJ2-3, with D tentatively TRBD2 (6 bases). The V and J ends lost 6 bases and 4 bases respectively, with 14 bases between them. The germline V gene encodes CDR1 SGHVS and CDR2 FQNEAQ. This CDR3 has 14 residues. The CDR3 here is CASRSGVAADTQYF. CDR3 in DNA: TGTGCCAGCAGGTCGGGAGTTGCCGCAGATACGCAGTATTTT.

V is TRBV27 and J is TRBJ1-5; TRBD1 is a possible D gene (5 bases). Germline CDR1 and CDR2: MNHEY and SMNVEV (reference sequence). The CDR3 is 14 residues long. Trimming removed 5 bases at V and 6 bases at J, with 14 bases between. CDR3 bases: TGTGCCAGCAGTATCCGGGGGGTAGGTCAGCCCCAGCATTTT. It specifies CASSIRGVGQPQHF.

This clone has more than one count but fewer than ten. The genes are TRBV10-3 and TRBJ2-2, with D hard to call. V gave up 3 bases and J gave up 1 base, with 6 bases separating them. The CDR3 contains 14 residues. Germline CDR1 reads ENHRY; CDR2 reads SYGVKD. CDR3 sequence: CAISDLLNTGELFF. The CDR3 DNA is TGTGCCATCAGTGACTTACTGAACACCGGGGAGCTGTTTTTT.